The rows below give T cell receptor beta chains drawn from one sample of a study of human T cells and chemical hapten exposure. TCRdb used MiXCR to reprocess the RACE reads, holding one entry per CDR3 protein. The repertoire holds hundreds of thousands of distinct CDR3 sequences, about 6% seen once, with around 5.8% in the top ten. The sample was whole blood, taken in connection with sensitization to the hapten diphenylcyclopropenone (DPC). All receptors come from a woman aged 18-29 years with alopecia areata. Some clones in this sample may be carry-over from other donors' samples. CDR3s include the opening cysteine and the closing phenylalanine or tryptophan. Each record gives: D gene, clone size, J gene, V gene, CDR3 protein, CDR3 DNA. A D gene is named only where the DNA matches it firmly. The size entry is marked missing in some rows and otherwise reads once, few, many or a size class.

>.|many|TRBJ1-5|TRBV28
CASKEGLQPQHF
TGTGCCAGCAAGGAGGGTTTACAGCCCCAGCATTTT
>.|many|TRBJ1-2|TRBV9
CASRPLRAEGYGYTF
TGTGCCAGCAGGCCCTTACGCGCGGAGGGCTATGGCTACACCTTC
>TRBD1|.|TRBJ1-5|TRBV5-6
CASSSLRGQPNQPQHF
TGTGCCAGCAGCTCTCTTAGGGGACAGCCCAATCAGCCCCAGCATTTT
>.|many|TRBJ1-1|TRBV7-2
CASSLAQGSEAFF
TGTGCCAGCAGCTTAGCACAGGGTAGTGAAGCTTTCTTT
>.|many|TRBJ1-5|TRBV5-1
CASSRRHSTVDSNQPQHF
TGCGCCAGCAGCAGACGACACAGCACCGTCGATAGCAATCAGCCCCAGCATTTT
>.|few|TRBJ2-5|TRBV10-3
CAIRRPSIETQYF
TGTGCCATCAGGCGGCCCTCGATAGAGACCCAGTACTTC
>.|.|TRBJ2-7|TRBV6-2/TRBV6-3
CASSYSVRRQEIYEQYF
TGTGCCAGCAGTTACTCAGTTAGGAGACAGGAAATCTACGAGCAGTACTTC
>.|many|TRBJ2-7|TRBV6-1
CASSGPESSYEQYF
TGTGCCAGCAGTGGTCCCGAGAGCTCCTACGAGCAGTACTTC
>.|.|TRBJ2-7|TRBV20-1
CSAREVQGGGQYF
TGCAGTGCTAGAGAAGTACAGGGCGGCGGGCAGTACTTC
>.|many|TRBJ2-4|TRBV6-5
CASSDRTNSIQYF
TGTGCCAGCTCTGATCGGACAAACAGCATTCAGTACTTC
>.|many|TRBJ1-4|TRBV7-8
CASSLVGRGSPGEKLFF
TGTGCCAGCAGCTTAGTGGGCCGGGGCAGTCCAGGTGAAAAACTGTTTTTT
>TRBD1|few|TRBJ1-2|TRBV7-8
CASSFDTGGEISYGYTF
TGTGCCAGCAGCTTCGACACAGGGGGCGAGATCTCCTATGGCTACACCTTC
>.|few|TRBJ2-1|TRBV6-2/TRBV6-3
CASSYSAGVGEQFF
TGTGCCAGCAGTTACTCGGCAGGGGTCGGTGAGCAGTTCTTC
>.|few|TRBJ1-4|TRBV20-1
CSASQAVFNEKLFF
TGCAGTGCTAGTCAGGCAGTCTTTAATGAAAAACTGTTTTTT
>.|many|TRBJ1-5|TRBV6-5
CASSPSKVRQPQHF
TGTGCCAGCAGCCCATCTAAGGTACGCCAGCCCCAGCATTTT
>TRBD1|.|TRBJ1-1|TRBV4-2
CASSQTLGQGSTEAFF
TGTGCCAGCAGCCAAACCCTAGGACAGGGGAGCACTGAAGCTTTCTTT
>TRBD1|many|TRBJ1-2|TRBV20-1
CSAISGDRNYGYTF
TGCAGTGCCATAAGCGGGGACAGAAACTATGGCTACACCTTC
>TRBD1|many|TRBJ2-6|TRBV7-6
CASSPTGGTTGANVLTF
TGTGCCAGCAGCCCGACAGGGGGCACGACTGGGGCCAACGTCCTGACTTTC
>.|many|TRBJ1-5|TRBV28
CASSSPPPQHF
TGTGCCAGCAGTTCCCCTCCCCCCCAGCATTTT
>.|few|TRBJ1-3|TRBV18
CASSPVEGGSSGNTIYF
TGTGCCAGCTCCCCCGTGGAAGGGGGGAGCTCTGGAAACACCATATATTTT
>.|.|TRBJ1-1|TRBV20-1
CSARDSRRPGAFF
TGCAGTGCTAGAGATTCTAGGAGACCAGGAGCTTTCTTT
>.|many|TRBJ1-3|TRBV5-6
CASSLEAAGRYGNTIYF
TGTGCCAGCAGCTTGGAGGCGGCAGGGAGGTATGGAAACACCATATATTTT
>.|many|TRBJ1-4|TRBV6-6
CASSYLNEKLFF
TGTGCCAGCAGTTACCTAAACGAAAAACTGTTTTTT
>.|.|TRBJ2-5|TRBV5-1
CASSQDSVQETQYF
TGCGCCAGCAGCCAGGACAGCGTACAAGAGACCCAGTACTTC
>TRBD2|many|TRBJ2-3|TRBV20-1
CSARGGLVHRTDTQYF
TGCAGTGCTAGAGGAGGACTAGTCCACCGCACAGATACGCAGTATTTT
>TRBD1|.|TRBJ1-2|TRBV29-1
CSVQGARRGYTF
TGCAGCGTACAGGGGGCGAGACGGGGCTACACCTTC
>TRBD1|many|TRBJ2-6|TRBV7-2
CASSPFRGSFGANVLTF
TGTGCCAGCAGCCCCTTCAGGGGGTCCTTTGGGGCCAACGTCCTGACTTTC
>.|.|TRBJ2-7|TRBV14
CASSLGVFEQYF
TGTGCCAGCAGCCTTGGCGTCTTCGAGCAGTACTTC
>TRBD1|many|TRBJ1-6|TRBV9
CASSGGPTGGNSPLHF
TGTGCCAGCAGCGGGGGCCCGACAGGGGGAAATTCACCCCTCCACTTT
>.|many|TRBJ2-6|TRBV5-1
CASSPNPQGSGANVLTF
TGCGCCAGCAGCCCGAACCCGCAGGGGTCTGGGGCCAACGTCCTGACTTTC
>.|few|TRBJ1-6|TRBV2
CASSDGAGGKPLHF
TGTGCCAGCAGTGATGGAGCGGGGGGGAAACCCCTCCACTTT